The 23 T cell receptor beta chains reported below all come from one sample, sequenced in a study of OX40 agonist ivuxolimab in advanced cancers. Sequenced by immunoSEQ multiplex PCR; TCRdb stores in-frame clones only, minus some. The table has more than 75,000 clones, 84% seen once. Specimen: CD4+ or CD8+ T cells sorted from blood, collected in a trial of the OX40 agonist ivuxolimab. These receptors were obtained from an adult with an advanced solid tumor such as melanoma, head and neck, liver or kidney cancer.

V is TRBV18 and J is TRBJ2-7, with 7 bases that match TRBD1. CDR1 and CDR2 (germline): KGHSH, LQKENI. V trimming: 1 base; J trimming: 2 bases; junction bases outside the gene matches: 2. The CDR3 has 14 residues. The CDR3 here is CASSPQGAAYEQYV. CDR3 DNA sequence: TGTGCCAGCTCACCACAGGGGGCGGCCTACGAGCAGTACGTC.

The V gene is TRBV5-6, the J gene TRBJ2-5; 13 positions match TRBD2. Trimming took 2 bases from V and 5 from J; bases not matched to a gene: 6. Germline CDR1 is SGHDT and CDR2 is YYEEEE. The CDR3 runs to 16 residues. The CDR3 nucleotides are TGTGCCAGCAGCTTAGGACTAGCGGGGGTGGTGGAGACCCAGTACTTC. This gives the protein CASSLGLAGVVETQYF.

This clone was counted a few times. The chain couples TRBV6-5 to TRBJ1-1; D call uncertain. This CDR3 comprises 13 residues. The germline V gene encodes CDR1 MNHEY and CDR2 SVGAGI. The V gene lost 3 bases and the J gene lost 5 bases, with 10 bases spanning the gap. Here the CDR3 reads CASSYGRATEAFF. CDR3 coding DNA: TGTGCCAGCAGTTATGGGAGGGCTACTGAAGCTTTCTTT.

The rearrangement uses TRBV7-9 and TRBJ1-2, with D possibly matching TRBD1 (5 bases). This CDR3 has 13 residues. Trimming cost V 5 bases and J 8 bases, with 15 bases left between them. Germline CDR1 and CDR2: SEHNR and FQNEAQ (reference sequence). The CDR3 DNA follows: TGTGCCAGCAGCCAAGGGACGGAGGCCGGCTACACCTTC. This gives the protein CASSQGTEAGYTF.

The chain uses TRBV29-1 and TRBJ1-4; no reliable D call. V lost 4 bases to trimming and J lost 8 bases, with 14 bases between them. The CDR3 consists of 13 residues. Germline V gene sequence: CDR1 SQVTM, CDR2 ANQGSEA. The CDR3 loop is CSVGERAVEKLFF. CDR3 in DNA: TGCAGCGTTGGTGAGAGGGCAGTCGAAAAACTGTTTTTT.

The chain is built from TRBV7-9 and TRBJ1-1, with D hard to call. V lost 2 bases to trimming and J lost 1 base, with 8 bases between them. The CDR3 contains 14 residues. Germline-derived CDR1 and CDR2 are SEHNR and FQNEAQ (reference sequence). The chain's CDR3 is CASSLMGPNTEAFF. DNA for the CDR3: TGTGCCAGCAGCTTAATGGGCCCGAACACTGAAGCTTTCTTT.

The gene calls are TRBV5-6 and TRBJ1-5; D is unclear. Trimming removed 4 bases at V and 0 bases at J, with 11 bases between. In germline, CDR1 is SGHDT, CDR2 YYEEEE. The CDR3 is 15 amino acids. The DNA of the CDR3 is TGTGCCAGCAGCGCCCGCCGGCTTAGCAATCAGCCCCAGCATTTT. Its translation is CASSARRLSNQPQHF.

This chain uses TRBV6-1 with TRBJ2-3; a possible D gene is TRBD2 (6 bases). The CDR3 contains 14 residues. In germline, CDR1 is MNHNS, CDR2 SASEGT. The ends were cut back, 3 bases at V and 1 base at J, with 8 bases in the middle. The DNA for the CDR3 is TGTGCCAGCAGTGATGGAGGGGGCACAGATACGCAGTATTTT. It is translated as CASSDGGGTDTQYF.

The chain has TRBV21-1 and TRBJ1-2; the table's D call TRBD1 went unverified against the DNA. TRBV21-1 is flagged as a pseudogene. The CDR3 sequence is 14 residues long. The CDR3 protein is CASSPNRRIYGYTF. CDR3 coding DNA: TGTGCCAGCAGCCCAAACAGGCGGATCTATGGCTACACCTTC.

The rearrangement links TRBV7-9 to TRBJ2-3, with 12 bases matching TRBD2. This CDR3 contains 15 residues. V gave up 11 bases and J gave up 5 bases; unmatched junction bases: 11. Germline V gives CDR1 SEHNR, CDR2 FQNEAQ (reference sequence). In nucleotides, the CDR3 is TGTGCCGGGTCTAGCGGGGGGGCCCGGAGAGATACGCAGTATTTT. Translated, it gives CAGSSGGARRDTQYF. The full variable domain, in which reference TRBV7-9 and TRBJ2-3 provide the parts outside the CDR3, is DTGVSQNPRHKITKRGQNVTFRCDPISEHNRLYWYRQTLGQGPEFLTYFQNEAQLEKSRLLSDRFSAERPKGSFSTLEIQRTEQGDSAMYLCAGSSGGARRDTQYFGPGTRLTVL.

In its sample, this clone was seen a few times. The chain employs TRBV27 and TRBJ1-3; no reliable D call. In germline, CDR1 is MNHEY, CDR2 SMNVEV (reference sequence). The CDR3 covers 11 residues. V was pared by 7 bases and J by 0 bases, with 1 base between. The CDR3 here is CASISGNTIYF. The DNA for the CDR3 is TGTGCCAGCATCTCTGGAAACACCATATATTTT.

CDR3 sequence: CASSPPGAPYEQYF. The DNA of the CDR3 is TGTGCCAGCTCACCACCGGGGGCCCCCTACGAGCAGTACTTC. The chain employs TRBV18 and TRBJ2-7; D might be TRBD1 (6 bases). This CDR3 is built from 14 residues. The V end was cut by 0 bases, the J end by 2 bases, with 8 bases between. Germline V CDR1 and CDR2: KGHSH, LQKENI. Full variable domain (outside the CDR3, taken from reference TRBV18 and TRBJ2-7): NAGVMQNPRHLVRRRGQEARLRCSPMKGHSHVYWYRQLPEEGLKFMVYLQKENIIDESGMPKERFSAEFPKEGPSILRIQQVVRGDSAAYFCASSPPGAPYEQYFGPGTRLTVT.

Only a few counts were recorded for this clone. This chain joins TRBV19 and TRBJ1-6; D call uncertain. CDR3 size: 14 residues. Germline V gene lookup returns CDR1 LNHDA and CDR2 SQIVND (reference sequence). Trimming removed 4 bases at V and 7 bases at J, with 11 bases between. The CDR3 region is CASSNRGGNSPLHF. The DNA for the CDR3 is TGTGCCAGTAGTAACCGCGGTGGGAATTCACCCCTCCACTTT.

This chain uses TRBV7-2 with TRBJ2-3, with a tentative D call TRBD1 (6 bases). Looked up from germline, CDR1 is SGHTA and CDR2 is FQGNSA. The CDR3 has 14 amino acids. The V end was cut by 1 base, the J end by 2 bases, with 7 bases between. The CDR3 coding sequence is TGTGCCAGCAGCTTAGACAGGGTCACAGATACGCAGTATTTT. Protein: CASSLDRVTDTQYF.

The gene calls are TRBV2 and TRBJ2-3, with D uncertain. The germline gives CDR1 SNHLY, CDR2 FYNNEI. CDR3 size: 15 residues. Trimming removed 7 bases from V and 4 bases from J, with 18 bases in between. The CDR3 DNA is TGTGCCAGCACCCTCGAGGCTGCCCGGGCAGATACGCAGTATTTT. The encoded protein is CASTLEAARADTQYF.

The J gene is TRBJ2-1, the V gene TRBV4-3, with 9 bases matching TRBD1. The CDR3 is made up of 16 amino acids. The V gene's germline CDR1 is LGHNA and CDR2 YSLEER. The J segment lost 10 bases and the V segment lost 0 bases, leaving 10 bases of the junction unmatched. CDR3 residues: CASSQDRGQGSWEQFF. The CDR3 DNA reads TGCGCCAGCAGCCAAGATCGGGGACAGGGCTCTTGGGAGCAGTTCTTC.

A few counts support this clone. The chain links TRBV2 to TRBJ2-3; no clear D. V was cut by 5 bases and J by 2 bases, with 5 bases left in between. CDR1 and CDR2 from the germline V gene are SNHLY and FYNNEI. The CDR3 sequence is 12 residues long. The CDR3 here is CASSRNTDTQYF. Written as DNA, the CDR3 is TGTGCCAGCAGTAGGAACACAGATACGCAGTATTTT.

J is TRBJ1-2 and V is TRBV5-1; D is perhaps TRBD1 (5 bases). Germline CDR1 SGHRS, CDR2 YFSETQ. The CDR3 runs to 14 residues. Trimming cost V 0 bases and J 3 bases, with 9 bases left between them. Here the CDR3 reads CASSLEWGYYGYTF. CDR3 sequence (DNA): TGCGCCAGCAGCTTGGAGTGGGGGTACTATGGCTACACCTTC.

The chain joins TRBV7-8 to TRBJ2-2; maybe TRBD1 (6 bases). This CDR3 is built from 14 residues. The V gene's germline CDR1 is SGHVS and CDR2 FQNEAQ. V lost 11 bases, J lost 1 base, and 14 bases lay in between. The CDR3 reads CALKGGRNTGELFF. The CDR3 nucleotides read TGTGCCCTGAAAGGGGGAAGGAACACCGGGGAGCTGTTTTTT.

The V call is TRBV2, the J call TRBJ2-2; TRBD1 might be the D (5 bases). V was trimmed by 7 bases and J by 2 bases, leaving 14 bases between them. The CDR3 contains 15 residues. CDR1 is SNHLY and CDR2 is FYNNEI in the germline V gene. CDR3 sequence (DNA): TGTGCCAGCAACCTTGGGGCAGCCAACACCGGGGAGCTGTTTTTT. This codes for CASNLGAANTGELFF.

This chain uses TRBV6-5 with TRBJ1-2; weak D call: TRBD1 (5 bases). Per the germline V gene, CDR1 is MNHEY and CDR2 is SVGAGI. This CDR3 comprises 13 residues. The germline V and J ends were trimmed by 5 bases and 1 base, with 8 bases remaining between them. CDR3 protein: CASSGQNNYGYTF. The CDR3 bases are TGTGCCAGCAGTGGACAAAATAACTATGGCTACACCTTC.

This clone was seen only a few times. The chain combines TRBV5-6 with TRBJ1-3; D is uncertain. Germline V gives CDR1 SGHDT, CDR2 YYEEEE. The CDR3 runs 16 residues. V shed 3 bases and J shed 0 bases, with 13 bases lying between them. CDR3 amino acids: CASSSYRLDSGNTIYF. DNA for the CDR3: TGTGCCAGCAGCTCCTATCGGCTCGACTCTGGAAACACCATATATTTT.

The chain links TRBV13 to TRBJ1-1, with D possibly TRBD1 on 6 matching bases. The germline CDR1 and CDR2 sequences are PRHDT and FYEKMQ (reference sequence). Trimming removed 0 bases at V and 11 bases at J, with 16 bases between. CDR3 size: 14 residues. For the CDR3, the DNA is TGTGCCAGCAGCTTAGGGAACAGGGTAAAGACCGCTTTCTTT. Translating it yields CASSLGNRVKTAFF.